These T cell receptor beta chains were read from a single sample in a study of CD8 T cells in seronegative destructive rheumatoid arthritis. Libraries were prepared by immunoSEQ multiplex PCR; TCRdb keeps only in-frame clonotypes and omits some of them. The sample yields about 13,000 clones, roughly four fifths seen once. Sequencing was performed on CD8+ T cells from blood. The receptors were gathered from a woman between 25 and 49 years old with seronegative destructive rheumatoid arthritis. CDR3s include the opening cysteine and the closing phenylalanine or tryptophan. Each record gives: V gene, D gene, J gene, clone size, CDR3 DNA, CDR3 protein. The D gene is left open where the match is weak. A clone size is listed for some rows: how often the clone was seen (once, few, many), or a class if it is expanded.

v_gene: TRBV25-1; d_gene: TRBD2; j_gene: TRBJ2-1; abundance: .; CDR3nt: TGTGCCAGCGGCCCTAGCGGGGGGTACAATGAGCAGTTCTTC; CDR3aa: CASGPSGGYNEQFF
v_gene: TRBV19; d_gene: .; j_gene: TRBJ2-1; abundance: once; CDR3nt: TGTGCCAGTAGCGGGGGCTACAATGAGCAGTTCTTC; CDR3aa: CASSGGYNEQFF
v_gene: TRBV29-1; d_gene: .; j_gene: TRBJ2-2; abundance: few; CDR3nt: TGCAGCGTTGACCCAGGGGTCGACACCGGGGAGCTGTTTTTT; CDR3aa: CSVDPGVDTGELFF
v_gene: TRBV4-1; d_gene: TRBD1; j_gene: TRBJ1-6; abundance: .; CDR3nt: TGCGCCAGCAGCCTTTGGGACAGCGATTCACCCCTCCACTTT; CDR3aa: CASSLWDSDSPLHF
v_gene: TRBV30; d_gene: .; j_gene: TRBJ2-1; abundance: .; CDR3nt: TGTGCCTGGGCCGGGACTCAGATCGGCACGCCCAGCTCCTACAATGAGCAGTTCTTC; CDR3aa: CAWAGTQIGTPSSYNEQFF
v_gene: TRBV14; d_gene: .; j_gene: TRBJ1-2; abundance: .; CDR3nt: TGTGCCAGCAGCCAAGATCCTAGGGGCCTTGTGGGCTACACCTTC; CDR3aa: CASSQDPRGLVGYTF
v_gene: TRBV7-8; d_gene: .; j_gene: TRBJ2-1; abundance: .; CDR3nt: TGTGCCAGCAGCCCCCCAGGAGAGCAGTTCTTC; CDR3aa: CASSPPGEQFF
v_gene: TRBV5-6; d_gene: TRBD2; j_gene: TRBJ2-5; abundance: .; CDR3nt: TGTGCCAGCAGCTTTAAACTAGCGGGGGATGGAGAGACCCAGTACTTC; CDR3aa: CASSFKLAGDGETQYF
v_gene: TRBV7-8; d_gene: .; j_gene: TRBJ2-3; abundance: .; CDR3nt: TGTGCCAGCAGACGGGACTCCACAGATACGCAGTATTTT; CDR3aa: CASRRDSTDTQYF
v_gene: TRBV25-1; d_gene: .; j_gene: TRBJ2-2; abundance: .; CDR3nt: TGTGCCAGCAGTGAATGGACAGAGATGAACACCGGGGAGCTGTTTTTT; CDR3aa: CASSEWTEMNTGELFF
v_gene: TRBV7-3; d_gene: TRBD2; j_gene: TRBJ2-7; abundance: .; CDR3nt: TGTGCCAGCAGCTTGCGGGGGGATAGCTACGAGCAGTACTTC; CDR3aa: CASSLRGDSYEQYF
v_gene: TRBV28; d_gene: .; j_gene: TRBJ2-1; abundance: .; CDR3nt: TGTGCCAGCAGTTATAGCTCCTACAATGAGCAGTTCTTC; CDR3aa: CASSYSSYNEQFF
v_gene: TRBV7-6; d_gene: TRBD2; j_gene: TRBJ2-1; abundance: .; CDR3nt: TGTGCCAGCAGCCAACAAAGCGGGGGAATAGGGGATGAGCAGTTCTTC; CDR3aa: CASSQQSGGIGDEQFF
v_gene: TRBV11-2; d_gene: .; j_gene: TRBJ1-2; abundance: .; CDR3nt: TGTGCCAGCAGCTCCCCCTCTAAATACAGTGGCTACACCTTC; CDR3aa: CASSSPSKYSGYTF
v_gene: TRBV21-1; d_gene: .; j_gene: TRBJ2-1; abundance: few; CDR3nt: TGTGCCAGCAGCAAAAGGGACAGCAGTGGGTCCTACAATGAGCAGTTCTTC; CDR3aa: CASSKRDSSGSYNEQFF
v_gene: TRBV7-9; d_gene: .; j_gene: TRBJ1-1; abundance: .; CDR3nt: TGTGCCAGCAGCTCTGCCCGGGACACTAAGAACACTGAAGCTTTCTTT; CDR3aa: CASSSARDTKNTEAFF
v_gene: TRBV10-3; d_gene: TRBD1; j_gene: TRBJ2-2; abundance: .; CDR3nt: TGTGCCATCAGTGACTCCGGGACAGGGACAGCCGGGGAGCTGTTTTTT; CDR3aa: CAISDSGTGTAGELFF
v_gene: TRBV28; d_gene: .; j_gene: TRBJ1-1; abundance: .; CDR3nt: TGTGCCAGCAGTTGGCGGGGAGCGAACACTGAAGCTTTCTTT; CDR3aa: CASSWRGANTEAFF
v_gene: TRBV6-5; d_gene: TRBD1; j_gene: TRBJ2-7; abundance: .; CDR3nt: TGTGCCAGCAGTGCTGGGACAGGGGCGTACGACGAGCAGTACTTC; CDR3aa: CASSAGTGAYDEQYF
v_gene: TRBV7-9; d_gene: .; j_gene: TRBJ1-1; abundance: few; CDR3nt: TGTGCCAGCAGCCATCATCGAACATTTGGGAACACTGAAGCTTTCTTT; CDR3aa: CASSHHRTFGNTEAFF
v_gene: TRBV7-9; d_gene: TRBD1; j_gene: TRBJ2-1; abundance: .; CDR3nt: TGTGCCAGCAGCTTATCTCAGGGGGAAAGCTACAATGAGCAGTTCTTC; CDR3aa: CASSLSQGESYNEQFF
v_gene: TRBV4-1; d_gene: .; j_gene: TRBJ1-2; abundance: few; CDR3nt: TGCGCCAGCAGCCAAGTCTTGACACCCTCCCTGTTACGGTACACCTTC; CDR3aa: CASSQVLTPSLLRYTF
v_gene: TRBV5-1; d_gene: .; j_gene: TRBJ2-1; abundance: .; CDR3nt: TGCGCCAGCTCCCTCGGGAGCCCCAATGAGCAGTTCTTC; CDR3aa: CASSLGSPNEQFF
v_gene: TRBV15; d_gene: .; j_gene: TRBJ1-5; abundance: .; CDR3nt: TGTGCCACCAGCAGTTGGGTAAATGCGGAGCCCCAGCATTTT; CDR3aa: CATSSWVNAEPQHF
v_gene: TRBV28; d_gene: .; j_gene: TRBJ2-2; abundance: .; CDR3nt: TGTGCCAGCAGTTTATTAATGTTACAGGGCACCGGGGAGCTGTTTTTT; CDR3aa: CASSLLMLQGTGELFF
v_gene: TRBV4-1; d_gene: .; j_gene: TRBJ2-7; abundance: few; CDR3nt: TGCGCCAGCAGCCAAGACCCCATCGGACTGGCCTACGAGCAGTACTTC; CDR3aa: CASSQDPIGLAYEQYF
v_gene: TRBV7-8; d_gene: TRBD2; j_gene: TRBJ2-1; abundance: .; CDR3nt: TGTGCCAGCAGCTTGCCTAGCGGGGGGCCCAGGGACTATGAGCAGTTCTTC; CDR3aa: CASSLPSGGPRDYEQFF
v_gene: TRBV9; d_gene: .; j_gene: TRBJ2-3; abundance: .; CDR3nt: TGTGCCAGCAGCGTATATGGGGGAGGAGATACGCAGTATTTT; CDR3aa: CASSVYGGGDTQYF
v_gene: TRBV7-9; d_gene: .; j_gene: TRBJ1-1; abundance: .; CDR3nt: TGTGCCAGCAGCTCGCCAGCGGGGTTACACACTGAAGCTTTCTTT; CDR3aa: CASSSPAGLHTEAFF
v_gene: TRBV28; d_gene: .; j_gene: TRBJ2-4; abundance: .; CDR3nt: TGTGCCAGCAGTTCGGGGTCTCTAGCCAAAAACATTCAGTACTTC; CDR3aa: CASSSGSLAKNIQYF
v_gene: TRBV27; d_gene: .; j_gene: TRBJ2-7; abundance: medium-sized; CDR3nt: TGTGCCAGCAGTTATACAGCCGGGGGCGAGCAGTACTTC; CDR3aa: CASSYTAGGEQYF
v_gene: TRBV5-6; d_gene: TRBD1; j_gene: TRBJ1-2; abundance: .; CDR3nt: TGTGCCAGCAGCGTTCCGGGACAGGGCCCCTATGGCTACACCTTC; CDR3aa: CASSVPGQGPYGYTF
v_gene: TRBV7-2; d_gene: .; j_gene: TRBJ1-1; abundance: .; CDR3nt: TGTGCCAGCAGCGCCGGGAACACTGAAGCTTTCTTT; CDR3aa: CASSAGNTEAFF
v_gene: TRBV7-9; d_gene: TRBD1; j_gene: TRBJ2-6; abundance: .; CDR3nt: TGTGCCAGCAGCCCCCGGGACAGGGGTTTCTCTGGGGCCAACGTCCTGACTTTC; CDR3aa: CASSPRDRGFSGANVLTF